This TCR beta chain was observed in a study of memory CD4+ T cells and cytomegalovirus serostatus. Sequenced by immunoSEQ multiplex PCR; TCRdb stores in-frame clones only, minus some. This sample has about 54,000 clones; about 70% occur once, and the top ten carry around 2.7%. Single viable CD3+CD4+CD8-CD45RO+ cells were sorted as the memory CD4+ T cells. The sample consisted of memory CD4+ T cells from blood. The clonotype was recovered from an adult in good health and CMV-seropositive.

This chain's CDR3 is CASSAGVSTTNEKLFF. Here the CDR3 DNA reads TGTGCCAGCAGCGCAGGGGTCTCAACAACTAATGAAAAACTGTTTTTT. V and J are TRBV2 and TRBJ1-4; a weak D match, TRBD1 (6 bases). Trimming cost V 6 bases and J 0 bases, with 14 bases left between them. In germline, CDR1 is SNHLY, CDR2 FYNNEI. The CDR3 loop spans 16 amino acids.